This paragraph covers one T cell receptor beta chain sequence. Its specificity is not known. The junction departs from the called germline gene at one end, perhaps through a read error. The CDR3 is 13 residues long. CDR1 MDHEN and CDR2 SYDVKM come from the germline V gene. This sample is drawn from a study of T cell responses to AZD1222 COVID-19 vaccine. Study-wide findings and caveats: Unmutated variant regions reportedly attract nearly half of all spike-specific TCRs. The CD4 TCRs associated with vaccination extended across spike and predominated at 160-218 and 743-854. None of the repertoires were sampled until the peak T cell response had passed.

The data were produced by immunoSEQ multiplex PCR, yet TCRdb's version contains in-frame clones alone and is incomplete. The sample gives 150,000 to 200,000 clones, approximately 86% of which show up once; 11% is in the top ten. The TCR was taken from an adult who received the AZD1222 COVID-19 vaccine. V is TRBV28 and J is TRBJ2-7; tentatively, D is TRBD2 (6 bases). Sequencing was performed on peripheral blood, taken 28 days after the second AZD1222 dose. The CDR3 region is CASRPRGSYGQYF. In DNA, the CDR3 is TGTGCCAGCAGACCTCGGGGGAGCTACGGGCAGTACTTC. Complete variable domain (other parts from reference TRBV28 and TRBJ2-7): DVKVTQSSRYLVKRTGEKVFLECVQDMDHENMFWYRQDPGLGLRLIYFSYDVKMKEKGDIPEGYSVSREKKERFSLILESASTNQTSMYLCASRPRGSYGQYFGPGTRLTVT.